What follows is one TCR beta chain and its context. Its antigen is undetermined. This sample was taken from a study of graft-versus-host responses after intestinal transplantation. Study-level background: Each of the recipients got a multivisceral, liver-intestinal, or isolated intestinal transplant. Anti-thymocyte globulin served as induction for all recipients, who then took tacrolimus and steroids for 3 to 4 years.

General study findings and limits: Across patients carrying graft-donor T cell macrochimerism, allografts held high graft-versus-host to host-versus-graft clonal ratios.

The CDR3 sequence is 11 residues long. The germline V gene encodes CDR1 DFQATT and CDR2 SNEGSKA (reference sequence). TCRdb's copy holds only in-frame clones and misses some; the assay was immunoSEQ multiplex PCR. This table has about 57,000 clones, 80% to 90% appearing once. V gene TRBV20-1 combines with J gene TRBJ2-1, with 10 nucleotides matching TRBD2. The sample in question was PBMCs, obtained 26 days after transplant. The clonotype comes from a human patient who received an intestinal transplant, so some T cells may come from the graft donor. CDR3 protein: CTSGRDNEQFF. In DNA form, the CDR3 reads TGCACCAGCGGGAGGGACAATGAGCAGTTCTTC.